This paragraph covers one T cell receptor beta chain sequence. Germline loops: CDR1 LNHDA, CDR2 SQIVND (reference sequence). V lost 5 bases to trimming and J lost 8 bases, with 15 bases between them. The CDR3 is made up of 13 amino acids. Participants spanned ages about 18 to 90 years and resided in over 20 US areas. Researchers sorted participants into cohorts using their self-reported clinical history. The data derive from a study of blood T cell repertoires in COVID-19. Study-wide context: Collection of acute and convalescent COVID-19 samples took place in the United States, Italy and Spain.

As originally analysed: Amplified reference gene primers provided the basis for estimating nucleated cell counts. Produced via immunoSEQ multiplex PCR; TCRdb's table is partial and in-frame only. V and J calls and clone size come straight from that table; D and trimming were deduced from the DNA. Of fewer than 500,000 clones in the sample, 70% to 90% were seen once. Sequenced material: PBMCs or T cells enriched from blood (not recorded which). V usage is TRBV19 and J usage is TRBJ1-2, with D maybe TRBD1 (6 bases). The receptor's source is a woman aged 18-29 years with acute COVID-19. CDR3 nucleotide sequence: TGTGCCAGTAGTGTCTCAGGGGAGCGGGGCTACACCTTC. Amino acid sequence: CASSVSGERGYTF.